The clone carrying this T cell receptor (beta chain) was detected only a few times. Its antigen is as yet unknown. Uncontrolled infection, other autoimmune disease, pregnancy or lactation barred patients from enrollment. What was amplified from RNA transcripts were TCR beta CDR3 regions. With the HTBI primer set, the TCR CDR3 went through a first round of RT-PCR. TCRdb reprocessed the multiplex PCR reads via MiXCR and lists one record per CDR3 protein. The sample records hundreds of thousands of distinct CDR3 sequences, roughly 45% being singletons. In germline, CDR1 is SEHNR, CDR2 FQNEAQ (reference sequence). The CDR3 is made up of 11 amino acids. V trimming: 11 bases; J trimming: 7 bases; junction bases outside the gene matches: 6. The data were taken from a study of T cells in Graves' hyperthyroidism and ophthalmopathy. Study conclusions and caveats: Researchers report that a 13 V-J model separated ophthalmopathy from stable hyperthyroidism. Within blood appeared most thyroid clonotypes that had expanded above 0.001.

Sample: peripheral blood or thyroid tissue (not recorded which). The rearrangement links TRBV7-9 to TRBJ1-2, with 8 bases identical to TRBD1. The origin of this receptor is an adult man with Graves' disease, either hyperthyroidism or ophthalmopathy (not recorded which). The CDR3: CAWGTGPGYTF. The DNA for the CDR3 is TGTGCCTGGGGGACAGGTCCTGGCTACACCTTC.